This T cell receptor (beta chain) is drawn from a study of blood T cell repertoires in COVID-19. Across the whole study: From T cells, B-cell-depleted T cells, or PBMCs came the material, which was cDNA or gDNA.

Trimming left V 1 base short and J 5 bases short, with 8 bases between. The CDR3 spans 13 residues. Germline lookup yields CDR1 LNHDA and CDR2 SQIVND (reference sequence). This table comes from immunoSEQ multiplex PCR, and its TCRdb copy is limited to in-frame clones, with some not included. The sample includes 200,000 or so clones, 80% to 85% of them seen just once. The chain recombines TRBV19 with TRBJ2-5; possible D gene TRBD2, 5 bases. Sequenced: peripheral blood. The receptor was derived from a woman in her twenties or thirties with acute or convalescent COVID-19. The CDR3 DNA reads TGTGCCAGTAGTATAGGGAGGCGGGAGACCCAGTACTTC. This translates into CASSIGRRETQYF.